This is a list of T cell receptor beta chains from one sample in a study of spatial heterogeneity in lung cancer. Each CDR3 protein is one row after TCRdb ran MiXCR on the 5' RACE reads. The table shows some 55,000 distinct CDR3 sequences, with around 6% occurring only once. The sequencing used PBMCs, collected at surgery. These receptors originate from a female donor with early-stage non-small cell lung cancer. The CDR3 runs from the conserved cysteine through the conserved F or W. The order of the fields is clone size, J gene, V gene, D gene, CDR3 DNA, CDR3 protein. D genes are given only for firm matches. Not every row has a clone size; where given, it reads once, few, many or a size class.

abundance: many; j_gene: TRBJ1-3; v_gene: TRBV11-2; d_gene: .; CDR3nt: TGTGCCAGCAGCTTGGAAACAATGAACACCATATATTTT; CDR3aa: CASSLETMNTIYF
abundance: .; j_gene: TRBJ1-1; v_gene: TRBV6-6; d_gene: .; CDR3nt: TGTGCCAGCAGTTCCTCCGGAGCCGGGCTCGAGACTGAAGCTTTCTTT; CDR3aa: CASSSSGAGLETEAFF
abundance: many; j_gene: TRBJ2-7; v_gene: TRBV18; d_gene: TRBD1; CDR3nt: TGTGCCAGCTCACCAGAGGGACAGGTGAGCTCCTACGAGCAGTACTTC; CDR3aa: CASSPEGQVSSYEQYF
abundance: many; j_gene: TRBJ2-5; v_gene: TRBV5-1; d_gene: .; CDR3nt: TGCGCCAGCAGCTTGGTCCAGGGCGGAGAGACCCAGTACTTC; CDR3aa: CASSLVQGGETQYF
abundance: few; j_gene: TRBJ2-7; v_gene: TRBV28; d_gene: TRBD2; CDR3nt: TGTGCCAGCACCCCCGGGACTAGCGGGAGCTACGAGCAGTACTTC; CDR3aa: CASTPGTSGSYEQYF
abundance: medium-sized; j_gene: TRBJ2-1; v_gene: TRBV7-6; d_gene: .; CDR3nt: TGTGCCAGCAGCTTAGCGTACAATGAGCAGTTCTTC; CDR3aa: CASSLAYNEQFF
abundance: medium-sized; j_gene: TRBJ1-6; v_gene: TRBV20-1; d_gene: .; CDR3nt: TGCAGTGCCGCCCGACAGGATAATTCACCCCTCCACTTT; CDR3aa: CSAARQDNSPLHF
abundance: many; j_gene: TRBJ2-7; v_gene: TRBV9; d_gene: .; CDR3nt: TGTGCCAGCAGTCCGGGACTTTTCTACGAGCAGTACTTC; CDR3aa: CASSPGLFYEQYF
abundance: .; j_gene: TRBJ2-1; v_gene: TRBV3-1; d_gene: TRBD1; CDR3nt: TGTGCCAGCAGCCAGGGACAGGACCGTTTTTTCTACAATGAGCAGTTCTTC; CDR3aa: CASSQGQDRFFYNEQFF
abundance: many; j_gene: TRBJ1-1; v_gene: TRBV13; d_gene: .; CDR3nt: TGTGCCAGCAGCTTAGTTTCCGCTGAAGCTTTCTTT; CDR3aa: CASSLVSAEAFF
abundance: .; j_gene: TRBJ1-2; v_gene: TRBV20-1; d_gene: .; CDR3nt: TGCAGTGCTAGTTCCGGGGTCTCTTTCGGGTATGGCTACACCTTC; CDR3aa: CSASSGVSFGYGYTF
abundance: .; j_gene: TRBJ2-7; v_gene: TRBV11-2; d_gene: TRBD2; CDR3nt: TGTGCCAGCAGCCCAGGACTAGGCGGATCCTACGAGCAGTACTTC; CDR3aa: CASSPGLGGSYEQYF
abundance: many; j_gene: TRBJ1-1; v_gene: TRBV28; d_gene: .; CDR3nt: TGTGCCAGCAGCAAAACAGTGAACACTGAAGCTTTCTTT; CDR3aa: CASSKTVNTEAFF
abundance: once; j_gene: TRBJ2-6; v_gene: TRBV7-9; d_gene: .; CDR3nt: TGTGCCAGCAGCTCGATGGACGGCTCTGGGGCCAACGTCCTGACTTTC; CDR3aa: CASSSMDGSGANVLTF
abundance: .; j_gene: TRBJ1-2; v_gene: TRBV28; d_gene: .; CDR3nt: TGTGCCAGCAGTTTGGCAGTACTCTATGGCTACACCTTC; CDR3aa: CASSLAVLYGYTF
abundance: .; j_gene: TRBJ2-3; v_gene: TRBV7-9; d_gene: .; CDR3nt: TGTGCCAGCAGCGGTACTAGCATAAGCACAGATACGCAGTATTTT; CDR3aa: CASSGTSISTDTQYF
abundance: .; j_gene: TRBJ2-7; v_gene: TRBV2; d_gene: .; CDR3nt: TGTGCCAGCAGTGCCAGGATCTTCCCCGCCGAGCAGTACTTC; CDR3aa: CASSARIFPAEQYF
abundance: few; j_gene: TRBJ1-1; v_gene: TRBV6-5; d_gene: .; CDR3nt: TGTGCCAGCAGTGCCTACAGGAACACTGAAGCTTTCTTT; CDR3aa: CASSAYRNTEAFF
abundance: many; j_gene: TRBJ2-7; v_gene: TRBV3-1; d_gene: TRBD1; CDR3nt: TGTGCCAGCAGCCCGGTCGCGGGACAGGGCCCGTACGAGCAGTACTTC; CDR3aa: CASSPVAGQGPYEQYF
abundance: many; j_gene: TRBJ2-2; v_gene: TRBV11-3; d_gene: .; CDR3nt: TGTGCCAGCAGCTTTGGAGGGGAGCTGTTTTTT; CDR3aa: CASSFGGELFF
abundance: .; j_gene: TRBJ2-7; v_gene: TRBV7-9; d_gene: .; CDR3nt: TGTGCCAGCAGCGGCCGAAAAGGGAGTATCTACGAGCAGTACTTC; CDR3aa: CASSGRKGSIYEQYF
abundance: many; j_gene: TRBJ1-5; v_gene: TRBV5-1; d_gene: TRBD1; CDR3nt: TGCGCCAGCAGCTTGGGCGGGGGACAGGGGGCGGCTCAGCCCCAGCATTTT; CDR3aa: CASSLGGGQGAAQPQHF
abundance: many; j_gene: TRBJ1-1; v_gene: TRBV7-9; d_gene: .; CDR3nt: TGTGCCAGCAGCTTAGGGACACCGAACACTGAAGCTTTCTTT; CDR3aa: CASSLGTPNTEAFF
abundance: few; j_gene: TRBJ2-1; v_gene: TRBV11-2; d_gene: TRBD1; CDR3nt: TGTGCCAGCAGCATGGACAGGGTCAATGAGCAGTTCTTC; CDR3aa: CASSMDRVNEQFF
abundance: many; j_gene: TRBJ2-6; v_gene: TRBV6-2/TRBV6-3; d_gene: .; CDR3nt: TGTGCCAGCAGTTACTCGAAGGGGGAACCCTCTGGGGCCAACGTCCTGACTTTC; CDR3aa: CASSYSKGEPSGANVLTF
abundance: once; j_gene: TRBJ2-3; v_gene: TRBV2; d_gene: .; CDR3nt: TGTGCCAGCAGAGCGGGACAGCTCACAGATACGCAGTATTTT; CDR3aa: CASRAGQLTDTQYF
abundance: .; j_gene: TRBJ1-1; v_gene: TRBV7-9; d_gene: .; CDR3nt: TGTGTCAGCAGCTGGGGAAACAGCGTGGGGGACACTGAAGCTTTCTTT; CDR3aa: CVSSWGNSVGDTEAFF
abundance: many; j_gene: TRBJ2-1; v_gene: TRBV30; d_gene: TRBD2; CDR3nt: TGTGCCTGGAGTTGGGGGGGATACAATGAGCAGTTCTTC; CDR3aa: CAWSWGGYNEQFF
abundance: .; j_gene: TRBJ1-4; v_gene: TRBV20-1; d_gene: .; CDR3nt: TGCAGTGCTAGAGCGGACGGAGCAAATGAAAAACTGTTTTTT; CDR3aa: CSARADGANEKLFF
abundance: many; j_gene: TRBJ2-5; v_gene: TRBV28; d_gene: TRBD2; CDR3nt: TGTGCCAGCAGCCGTAGCGGGGATCAAGAGACCCAGTACTTC; CDR3aa: CASSRSGDQETQYF
abundance: many; j_gene: TRBJ2-3; v_gene: TRBV7-7; d_gene: .; CDR3nt: TGTGCTAGCAGCTTCGGCAGGGACACAGATACGCAGTATTTT; CDR3aa: CASSFGRDTDTQYF
abundance: few; j_gene: TRBJ1-1; v_gene: TRBV29-1; d_gene: TRBD1; CDR3nt: TGCAGCGTTGAGGGGAGGGGGCGCGTAGGATTCTTT; CDR3aa: CSVEGRGRVGFF
abundance: many; j_gene: TRBJ1-6; v_gene: TRBV3-1; d_gene: .; CDR3nt: TGTGCCAGCAGCCAAGGGTCGGCAGGGAATCACTTT; CDR3aa: CASSQGSAGNHF
abundance: few; j_gene: TRBJ2-5; v_gene: TRBV5-1; d_gene: .; CDR3nt: TGCGCCAGCAGGCTCGTTATTGCAGGTTTGGAAGAGACCCAGTACTTC; CDR3aa: CASRLVIAGLEETQYF
abundance: few; j_gene: TRBJ1-5; v_gene: TRBV6-1; d_gene: TRBD1; CDR3nt: TGTGCCAGCAGTGGAGGACAGGGGTTAGGGAATCAGCCCCAGCATTTT; CDR3aa: CASSGGQGLGNQPQHF
abundance: many; j_gene: TRBJ2-3; v_gene: TRBV12-3/TRBV12-4; d_gene: .; CDR3nt: TGTGCCAGCAGTTTCCTAGTCAGGGCTCGAGATACGCAGTATTTT; CDR3aa: CASSFLVRARDTQYF
abundance: many; j_gene: TRBJ1-2; v_gene: TRBV28; d_gene: .; CDR3nt: TGTGCCAGCAGTTTCGGCAGAAGGGGTTATGGCTACACCTTC; CDR3aa: CASSFGRRGYGYTF
abundance: few; j_gene: TRBJ2-1; v_gene: TRBV4-2; d_gene: .; CDR3nt: TGTGCCAGCAGCCTCGGCGGACCAGGCTCCTACAATGAGCAGTTCTTC; CDR3aa: CASSLGGPGSYNEQFF
abundance: .; j_gene: TRBJ2-3; v_gene: TRBV5-1; d_gene: .; CDR3nt: TGCGCCAGCAGCTTGGCCGCAGGGTTTAGCACAGATACGCAGTATTTT; CDR3aa: CASSLAAGFSTDTQYF
abundance: many; j_gene: TRBJ1-4; v_gene: TRBV7-8; d_gene: .; CDR3nt: TGTGCCAGCAGCTTAGCGTCAGGGTATAATGAAAAACTGTTTTTT; CDR3aa: CASSLASGYNEKLFF
abundance: few; j_gene: TRBJ1-1; v_gene: TRBV28; d_gene: .; CDR3nt: TGTGCCAGCAGCGGGCGGGGTCTAGGCACTGAAGCTTTCTTT; CDR3aa: CASSGRGLGTEAFF
abundance: many; j_gene: TRBJ2-5; v_gene: TRBV20-1; d_gene: TRBD1; CDR3nt: TGCAGTGTCATCGCCCCAGGGGGCCAAGAGACCCAGTACTTC; CDR3aa: CSVIAPGGQETQYF
abundance: .; j_gene: TRBJ2-1; v_gene: TRBV2; d_gene: TRBD2; CDR3nt: TGTGCCAGCAGTGAAAGGGGACTAGGTCAGTTCTTC; CDR3aa: CASSERGLGQFF
abundance: .; j_gene: TRBJ2-7; v_gene: TRBV16; d_gene: TRBD1; CDR3nt: TGTGCCAGCAGCCAATTTCAGGGGGCGGACTACGAGCAGTACTTC; CDR3aa: CASSQFQGADYEQYF
abundance: many; j_gene: TRBJ2-1; v_gene: TRBV27; d_gene: .; CDR3nt: TGTGCCAGCAGTTTACCCCACAGATTAATCAGGCGTAGGAATGAGCAGTTCTTC; CDR3aa: CASSLPHRLIRRRNEQFF
abundance: many; j_gene: TRBJ1-5; v_gene: TRBV6-6; d_gene: .; CDR3nt: TGTGCCAGCACCCTGGACAGTAATAGCAATCAGCCCCAGCATTTT; CDR3aa: CASTLDSNSNQPQHF
abundance: many; j_gene: TRBJ2-1; v_gene: TRBV21-1; d_gene: .; CDR3nt: TGTGCCAGCAGCCTTACGGGGGGAGGGCCGAATGAGCAGTTCTTC; CDR3aa: CASSLTGGGPNEQFF